The 16 T cell receptor beta chains reported below all come from one sample, sequenced in a study of identical twins. TCRdb redid the calling of the 5' RACE reads with MiXCR, one entry per CDR3 protein. The data show over 550,000 distinct CDR3 sequences, less than 9% seen once. A further study also used this sample, focusing on yellow fever vaccine responses in identical twins.

The specimen was PBMCs. These receptors came from a woman under 30 in good health.

This clonotype was observed a handful of times. The chain combines TRBV6-5 with TRBJ1-2, with a tentative D call TRBD1 (6 bases). The CDR3 extends over 15 amino acids. Looked up from germline, CDR1 is MNHEY and CDR2 is SVGAGI. With 5 bases removed from V and 2 bases from J, the gap between germline ends came to 15 bases. Here the CDR3 reads CASSTRQDINYGYTF. The CDR3, as DNA: TGTGCCAGCAGTACCCGACAGGATATAAACTATGGCTACACCTTC.

The chain combines TRBV18 with TRBJ2-2, with D hard to call. The germline V gene has CDR1 KGHSH and CDR2 LQKENI. This CDR3 is built from 15 residues. V lost 2 bases and J 0 bases, leaving 7 bases between the germline ends. CDR3 sequence (DNA): TGTGCCAGCTCACCATCAACAGCGAACACCGGGGAGCTGTTTTTT. This translates into CASSPSTANTGELFF.

The rearrangement uses TRBV10-2 and TRBJ2-1; D possibly corresponds to TRBD2 (5 bases). Trimming removed 3 bases at V and 2 bases at J, with 14 bases between. In germline, CDR1 is WSHSY, CDR2 SAAADI. The CDR3 contains 16 residues. The CDR3 loop is CASSDFPGSTYNEQFF. The CDR3 nucleotides are TGCGCCAGCAGTGATTTCCCGGGATCTACCTACAATGAGCAGTTCTTC.

The sample holds many counts of this clonotype. This sequence joins TRBV12-3 or TRBV12-4 and TRBJ2-2; D is possibly TRBD2 (7 bases). CDR3 size: 15 residues. V lost 5 bases and J 3 bases, leaving 13 bases between the germline ends. CDR3 residues: CASSRGGADTGELFF. CDR3 DNA sequence: TGTGCCAGCAGTAGAGGGGGGGCAGACACCGGGGAGCTGTTTTTT.

This clonotype was found many times. This chain connects TRBV24-1 to TRBJ2-5, with TRBD1 matching 9 bases. The CDR3 is 16 residues long. V trimming: 9 bases; J trimming: 3 bases; junction bases outside the gene matches: 13. CDR1 and CDR2 (germline): KGHDR, SFDVKD. CDR3 amino acids: CATARPGTGFEETQYF. CDR3 sequence (DNA): TGTGCCACCGCAAGACCTGGGACAGGGTTTGAAGAGACCCAGTACTTC.

The chain employs TRBV29-1 and TRBJ2-7; D is possibly TRBD1 (5 bases). There are 13 residues in the CDR3. Germline V gene data show CDR1 as SQVTM and CDR2 as ANQGSEA. V gave up 1 base and J gave up 5 bases, with 12 bases separating them. CDR3 in amino acids: CSVEGGVSDEQYF. The CDR3 DNA is TGCAGCGTTGAAGGGGGCGTATCGGACGAGCAGTACTTC.

This clonotype was seen only a few times. The chain couples TRBV12-3 or TRBV12-4 to TRBJ1-1; no firm D call. The CDR3 extends over 11 amino acids. V was trimmed by 5 bases and J by 12 bases, leaving 13 bases between them. The CDR3 loop is CASSPSGGTFF. The CDR3 nucleotides are TGTGCCAGCAGTCCCTCGGGCGGAACTTTCTTT.

This clonotype was counted a few times. The chain couples TRBV29-1 to TRBJ1-2; D is undetermined. This CDR3 has 11 amino acids. V gave up 5 bases and J gave up 7 bases, with 11 bases separating them. CDR1 SQVTM and CDR2 ANQGSEA come from the germline V gene. The CDR3 loop is CSVFIGTGYTF. The CDR3 nucleotides are TGCAGCGTTTTCATCGGAACTGGCTACACCTTC.

The chain uses TRBV7-3 and TRBJ2-1; 11 bases agree with TRBD2. Trimming removed 10 bases from V and 6 bases from J; junction bases left unmatched: 20. The CDR3 is 18 amino acids. The germline V gene encodes CDR1 SGHTA and CDR2 FQGTGA. In nucleotides, the CDR3 is TGTGCCATCTGTCCTTCTTCTAGCGGGGGGCCTCAAGGCAATGAGCAGTTCTTC. As protein: CAICPSSSGGPQGNEQFF.

There are a few counts of this clonotype. The chain employs TRBV11-2 and TRBJ1-4; a weak D match, TRBD1 (5 bases). The CDR3 extends over 15 amino acids. Trimming removed 4 bases at V and 0 bases at J, with 9 bases between. In germline, CDR1 is SGHAT, CDR2 FQNNGV. Written as DNA, the CDR3 is TGTGCCAGCAGCTGGAGGGGAACAACTAATGAAAAACTGTTTTTT. Amino acids: CASSWRGTTNEKLFF.

About this clonotype: A junction end diverges from the germline sequence, so it may reflect a read error. The chain recombines TRBV12-3 or TRBV12-4 with TRBJ2-2; TRBD2 might be the D (5 bases). The CDR3 runs to 14 residues. The CDR3 DNA reads TGTGCCAGCAGTTTGGAACGGAACACCGGGGAGCCGTTTTTT. It yields the protein CASSLERNTGEPFF.

This clonotype came up many times. This chain connects TRBV6-5 to TRBJ2-1, with D possibly being TRBD2 (6 bases). Per the germline V gene, CDR1 is MNHEY and CDR2 is SVGAGI. V was shortened by 2 bases and J by 5 bases, with 10 bases between the two germline ends. This CDR3 region has 14 residues. CDR3: CASSYRGLHNEQFF. The CDR3 DNA follows: TGTGCCAGCAGTTACCGGGGACTTCACAATGAGCAGTTCTTC.

This clonotype was counted a few times. CDR3 sequence: CSVGTLGEQYF. The CDR3 bases are TGCAGCGTGGGGACTCTAGGAGAGCAGTACTTC. The V call is TRBV29-1, the J call TRBJ2-7; D might be TRBD2 (6 bases). The germline V gene has CDR1 SQVTM and CDR2 ANQGSEA. There are 11 residues in the CDR3. V was trimmed by 6 bases and J by 7 bases, leaving 13 bases between them.

This clonotype was counted only a few times. This chain uses TRBV5-6 with TRBJ1-5; D remains ambiguous. The germline V and J ends were trimmed by 0 bases and 11 bases, with 12 bases remaining between them. CDR1 is SGHDT, CDR2 YYEEEE, per germline. This CDR3 spans 13 amino acids. The CDR3 DNA is TGTGCCAGCAGCTTGGGATTAGCGCCGGCCCAGCATTTT. Protein sequence: CASSLGLAPAQHF. The full variable domain, rest sourced from reference TRBV5-6 and TRBJ1-5, is DAGVTQSPTHLIKTRGQQVTLRCSPKSGHDTVSWYQQALGQGPQFIFQYYEEEERQRGNFPDRFSGHQFPNYSSELNVNALLLGDSALYLCASSLGLAPAQHFGDGTRLSIL.

This clonotype showed up just a few times. The chain couples TRBV5-6 to TRBJ2-1; D gene ambiguous. Germline loops: CDR1 SGHDT, CDR2 YYEEEE. Between the trimmed V and J ends, which lost 4 bases and 12 bases, there was a span of 23 bases. The CDR3 has 15 residues. CDR3 amino acids: CASSNDLQTALGQFF. The CDR3 bases are TGTGCCAGCAGCAATGATCTCCAAACCGCCTTGGGGCAGTTCTTC.

The chain carries TRBV6-5 and TRBJ2-1; 7 bases fit TRBD1. The ends lost 2 bases at V and 0 bases at J; junction bases unmatched: 4. Germline assignment: CDR1 MNHEY and CDR2 SVGAGI. The CDR3 consists of 16 residues. DNA of the CDR3: TGTGCCAGCAGTTACCCAGGGGGAAGCTCCTACAATGAGCAGTTCTTC. Translation gives CASSYPGGSSYNEQFF.